The 16 T cell receptor beta chains below come from one sample, sequenced in a study of blood T cell repertoires in COVID-19. The protocol was immunoSEQ multiplex PCR, while the TCRdb copy is restricted to in-frame clones and leaves out a portion. The table shows 100,000 to 150,000 clones, with more than 70% occurring only once. Sequenced sample: peripheral blood. Receptor source: a human donor in a cohort sampled during active COVID-19.

There are a few counts of this clone. The gene calls are TRBV7-9 and TRBJ2-3; 9 nucleotides agree with TRBD2. Germline V lookup: CDR1 SEHNR, CDR2 FQNEAQ (reference sequence). The ends lost 2 bases at V and 2 bases at J; junction bases unmatched: 5. There are 16 residues in the CDR3. CDR3 in amino acids: CASSLLAGSNTDTQYF. The CDR3, as DNA: TGTGCCAGCAGCTTACTAGCGGGGTCAAACACAGATACGCAGTATTTT.

The genes are TRBV6-1 and TRBJ1-5; no reliable D call. This CDR3 contains 16 residues. Trimming left V 2 bases short and J 2 bases short, with 13 bases between. Germline CDR1 reads MNHNS; CDR2 reads SASEGT. The DNA for the CDR3 is TGTGCCAGCAGTGAAATACTCTCCAGCGGCAATCAGCCCCAGCATTTT. Translation: CASSEILSSGNQPQHF.

The chain carries TRBV11-2 and TRBJ2-7; the D is unclear. This CDR3 contains 11 residues. The V and J ends lost 2 bases and 7 bases respectively, with 6 bases between them. Germline CDR1 SGHAT, CDR2 FQNNGV. CDR3 protein: CASSLSREQYF. Here the CDR3 DNA reads TGTGCCAGCAGCTTAAGTCGGGAGCAGTACTTC.

V is TRBV29-1 and J is TRBJ1-2, with D possibly TRBD1 on 5 matching bases. This CDR3 has 15 amino acids. V was shortened by 2 bases and J by 4 bases, with 17 bases between the two germline ends. Per the germline V gene, CDR1 is SQVTM and CDR2 is ANQGSEA. The DNA for the CDR3 is TGCAGCGTTGAAAAGGTTCAGGGCCAGGGCTATGGCTACACCTTC. It specifies CSVEKVQGQGYGYTF. Complete variable domain (other parts from reference TRBV29-1 and TRBJ1-2): SAVISQKPSRDICQRGTSLTIQCQVDSQVTMMFWYRQQPGQSLTLIATANQGSEATYESGFVIDKFPISRPNLTFSTLTVSNMSPEDSSIYLCSVEKVQGQGYGYTFGSGTRLTVV.

A single count supports this clone. V gene TRBV27 combines with J gene TRBJ2-3; D not resolved. Germline V CDR1 and CDR2: MNHEY, SMNVEV (reference sequence). The CDR3 has 14 amino acids. V was cut by 1 base and J by 0 bases, with 5 bases left in between. The chain's CDR3 is CASSLFSSTDTQYF. CDR3 nucleotides: TGTGCCAGCAGTTTATTTAGCAGCACAGATACGCAGTATTTT.

This clone has just one count. The rearrangement joins TRBV14 to TRBJ2-1, with a tentative D call TRBD1 (5 bases). This CDR3 is built from 13 residues. Per the germline V gene, CDR1 is SGHDN and CDR2 is FVKESK. The ends were cut back, 3 bases at V and 10 bases at J, with 13 bases in the middle. Written as DNA, the CDR3 is TGTGCCAGCAGCCACCTCATCCGACAGGAGCAGTTCTTC. Translation: CASSHLIRQEQFF.

The chain's CDR3 is CASSFPQSNQPQHF. The CDR3 nucleotides read TGTGCCAGCAGTTTCCCACAGAGCAATCAGCCCCAGCATTTT. J is TRBJ1-5 and V is TRBV28; D remains ambiguous. V dropped 3 bases and J dropped 1 base, with 7 bases sitting between them. CDR3 size: 14 residues. CDR1 and CDR2 (germline): MDHEN, SYDVKM.

The chain employs TRBV25-1 and TRBJ1-3; TRBD1 matches at 10 bases. CDR1 is MGHDK, CDR2 SYGVNS, per germline. The CDR3 spans 16 residues. Trimming took 4 bases from V and 7 from J; bases not matched to a gene: 10. This CDR3 reads CASSGPGQGLMNTIYF. The CDR3 DNA follows: TGTGCCAGCAGTGGTCCGGGACAGGGGTTGATGAACACCATATATTTT.

This sequence joins TRBV24-1 and TRBJ2-3; D uncertain. Germline values: CDR1 KGHDR, CDR2 SFDVKD. Trimming cost V 1 base and J 2 bases, with 12 bases left between them. This CDR3 contains 16 residues. The CDR3 bases are TGTGCCACCAGTGATTTAGGAAGCGAGTACACAGATACGCAGTATTTT. Its protein is CATSDLGSEYTDTQYF.

V and J are TRBV7-8 and TRBJ1-4; D is uncertain. The CDR3 length is 17 residues. Trimming cost V 7 bases and J 0 bases, with 18 bases left between them. In germline, CDR1 is SGHVS, CDR2 FQNEAQ. The CDR3 bases are TGTGCCAGCAACCCAACCCACAGCTCGACAACTAATGAAAAACTGTTTTTT. Residues: CASNPTHSSTTNEKLFF.

V is TRBV9 and J is TRBJ2-1, with 11 bases aligning to TRBD2. Trimming removed 4 bases from V and 8 bases from J; junction bases left unmatched: 11. Per the germline V gene, CDR1 is SGDLS and CDR2 is YYNGEE. The CDR3 is 16 amino acids. The CDR3 nucleotides read TGTGCCAGCAGCCTAGCGGGAGGCCAGGCAATCGATGAGCAGTTCTTC. This sequence encodes CASSLAGGQAIDEQFF.

The J gene is TRBJ2-1, the V gene TRBV28; 10 nucleotides align to TRBD1. From germline, CDR1 is MDHEN and CDR2 SYDVKM. V lost 6 bases and J lost 8; bases outside the gene matches: 19. The CDR3 has 18 amino acids. CDR3 coding DNA: TGTGCCAGCAGCCAGTCGACAGGGGGCTATTCTGCTAGATATGAGCAGTTCTTC. Its translation: CASSQSTGGYSARYEQFF.

The genes are TRBV5-1 and TRBJ2-1; TRBD2 might be the D (5 bases). The germline V and J ends were trimmed by 0 bases and 9 bases, with 10 bases remaining between them. CDR3 length: 13 residues. The germline CDR1 and CDR2 sequences are SGHRS and YFSETQ. CDR3 loop: CASSLGTGFEQFF. CDR3 coding DNA: TGCGCCAGCAGCTTGGGTACGGGATTTGAGCAGTTCTTC.

This rearrangement joins TRBV12-3 or TRBV12-4 to TRBJ1-2, with D uncertain. This CDR3 spans 12 amino acids. Trimming removed 3 bases from V and 5 bases from J, with 7 bases in between. This chain's CDR3 is CASSFSGYGYTF. The DNA for the CDR3 is TGTGCCAGCAGTTTTTCAGGATATGGCTACACCTTC.

The gene calls are TRBV28 and TRBJ2-7, with 10 nucleotides matching TRBD1. Germline loops: CDR1 MDHEN, CDR2 SYDVKM. This CDR3 contains 15 residues. The V gene end was trimmed by 6 bases and the J gene end by 2 bases; junction bases not matched to a gene: 7. CDR3 sequence: CASRSGQGSPYEQYF. The CDR3 DNA is TGTGCCAGCAGATCGGGACAGGGGAGCCCCTACGAGCAGTACTTC.

CDR3 sequence (DNA): TGTGCCAGCAGTTTTGGGCAGAACACTGAAGCTTTCTTT. Protein product: CASSFGQNTEAFF. V gene TRBV28 combines with J gene TRBJ1-1; D unresolved. CDR1 is MDHEN and CDR2 is SYDVKM in the germline V gene. The germline V and J ends were trimmed by 3 bases and 1 base, with 6 bases remaining between them. This CDR3 has 13 residues.